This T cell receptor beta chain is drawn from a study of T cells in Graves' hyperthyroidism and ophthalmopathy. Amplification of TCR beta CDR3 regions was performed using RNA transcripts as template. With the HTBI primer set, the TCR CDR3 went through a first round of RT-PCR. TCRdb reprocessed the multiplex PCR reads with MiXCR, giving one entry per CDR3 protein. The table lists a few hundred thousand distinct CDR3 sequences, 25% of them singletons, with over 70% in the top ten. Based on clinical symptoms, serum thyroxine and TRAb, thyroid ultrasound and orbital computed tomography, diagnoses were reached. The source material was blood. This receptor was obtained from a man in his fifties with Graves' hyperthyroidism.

CDR3 nucleotide sequence: TGTGCCAGCAGGACTGTGGGTGCCCGGGTCTACGAGCAGTACTTC. Translation gives CASRTVGARVYEQYF. This sequence joins TRBV6-1 and TRBJ2-7; no clear D gene. Trimming shortened V by 6 bases and J by 3 bases, and 18 bases separated the two germline ends. The CDR3 has 15 amino acids. Germline V CDR1 and CDR2: MNHNS, SASEGT.